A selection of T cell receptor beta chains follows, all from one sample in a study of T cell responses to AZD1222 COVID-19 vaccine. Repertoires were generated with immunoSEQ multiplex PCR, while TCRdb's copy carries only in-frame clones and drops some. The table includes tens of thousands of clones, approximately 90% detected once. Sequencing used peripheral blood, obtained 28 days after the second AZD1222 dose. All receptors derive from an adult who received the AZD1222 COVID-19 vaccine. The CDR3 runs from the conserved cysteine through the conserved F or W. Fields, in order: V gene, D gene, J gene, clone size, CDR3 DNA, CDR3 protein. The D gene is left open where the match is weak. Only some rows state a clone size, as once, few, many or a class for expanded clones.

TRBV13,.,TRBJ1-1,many,TGTGCCAGCAGCTCACAGGGTGGCACTGAAGCTTTCTTT,CASSSQGGTEAFF
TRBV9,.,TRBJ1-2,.,TGTGCCAGCAGCGTAGGGGGTCCGGCGAGTGGCTACACCTTC,CASSVGGPASGYTF
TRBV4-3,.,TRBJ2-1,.,TGCGCCAGCAGCCAAGATGGGCGGTTGGGTGAGCAGTTCTTC,CASSQDGRLGEQFF
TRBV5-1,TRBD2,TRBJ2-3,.,TGCGCCAGCAGCCGGGGAGGGAGCACAGATACGCAGTATTTT,CASSRGGSTDTQYF
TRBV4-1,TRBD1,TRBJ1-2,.,TGCGCCAGCAGCCAAGAGGGAGGGTCGTGGGGACAGGGTCAAGGCTACACCTTC,CASSQEGGSWGQGQGYTF
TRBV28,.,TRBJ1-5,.,TGTGCCAGCAGTTTATTGGGACACCCCCAGCCCCAGCATTTT,CASSLLGHPQPQHF
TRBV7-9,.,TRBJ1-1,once,TGTGCCAGCAGCTTAGAACAATTGAACACTGAAGCTTTCTTT,CASSLEQLNTEAFF
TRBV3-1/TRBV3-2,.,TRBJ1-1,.,TGTGCCAGCAGCCAAGGGCAGGCCACTGAAGCTTTCTTT,CASSQGQATEAFF
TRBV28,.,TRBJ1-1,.,TGTGCCAGCAGTTTACGGGCAGGGAACACTGAAGCTTTCTTT,CASSLRAGNTEAFF
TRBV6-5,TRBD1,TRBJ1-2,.,TGTGCCAGCAGAATAACACAGGGGGCGCTTAGGGGCTACACCTTC,CASRITQGALRGYTF
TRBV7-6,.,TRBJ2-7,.,TGTGCCAGCAGCCGGGACCCTTCCTACGAGCAGTACTTC,CASSRDPSYEQYF
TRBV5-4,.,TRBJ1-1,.,TGTGCCAGCAGCTCGGGGGGGGCTGCAAACACTGAAGCTTTCTTT,CASSSGGAANTEAFF
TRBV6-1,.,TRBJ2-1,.,TGTGCCAGCAGTGAACTGGGGGGCGGGTCCTACAATGAGCAGTTCTTC,CASSELGGGSYNEQFF
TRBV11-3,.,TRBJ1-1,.,TGTGCCAGCAGCTCGGGACACCTGAACACTGAAGCTTTCTTT,CASSSGHLNTEAFF
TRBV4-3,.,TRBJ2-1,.,TGCGCCAGCAGCCAAGATATGGGGGAAGTGTGGAATGAGCAGTTCTTC,CASSQDMGEVWNEQFF
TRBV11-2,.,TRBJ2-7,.,TGTGCCAGCAGCTTATGGCCAGGGAATTGGGACGAGCAGTACTTC,CASSLWPGNWDEQYF
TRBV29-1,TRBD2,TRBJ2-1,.,TGCAGCGTTTTGACTAGCGGGTATAATGAGCAGTTCTTC,CSVLTSGYNEQFF
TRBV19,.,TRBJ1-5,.,TGTGCCAGTACGGGGCAAAATAATCAGCCCCAGCATTTT,CASTGQNNQPQHF
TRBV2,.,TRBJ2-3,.,TGTGCCAGCACTATTAGCAGTACAGATACGCAGTATTTT,CASTISSTDTQYF
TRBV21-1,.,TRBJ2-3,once,TGTGCCAGCAGCATTAAGCGGTGCACAGATACGCAGTATTTT,CASSIKRCTDTQYF
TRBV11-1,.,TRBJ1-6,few,TGTGCCAGCAGCTTAAACAGGGAACGGAACTCACCCCTCCACTTT,CASSLNRERNSPLHF
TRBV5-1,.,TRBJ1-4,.,TGCGCCAGCAGCTTGGCCGGACCAACTAATGAAAAACTGTTTTTT,CASSLAGPTNEKLFF
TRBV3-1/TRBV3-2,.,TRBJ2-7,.,TGTGCCAGCAGCCAAGATAAGCGGTCCTACGAGCAGTACTTC,CASSQDKRSYEQYF
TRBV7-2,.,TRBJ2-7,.,TGTGCCAGCAGCTCTTTTCGAGGGATCGGGCAGTACTTC,CASSSFRGIGQYF
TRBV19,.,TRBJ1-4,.,TGTGCCAGTAGTGACCGTGCAACTAATGAAAAACTGTTTTTT,CASSDRATNEKLFF
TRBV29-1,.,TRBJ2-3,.,TGCAGCGTTGAAGCCAGCACAGATACGCAGTATTTT,CSVEASTDTQYF
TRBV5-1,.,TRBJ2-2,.,TGCGCCAGCAGCTTGGGCGGGACGAGAACCGGGGAGCTGTTTTTT,CASSLGGTRTGELFF